This is a list of T cell receptor beta chains from one sample in a study of shared clonotypes between healthy human individuals. Some clones are missing from TCRdb's copy, which holds only in-frame ones; the method was immunoSEQ multiplex PCR. The sample contains about 2.1 million clones, more than 85% of which appear only once. The specimen was naive CD8+ T cells from PBMCs. The receptors come from a man aged 18-30 years in good health. Some clones in this sample may be carry-over from other donors' samples. The CDR3 runs from the conserved cysteine through the conserved F or W. Fields, in order: V gene, J gene, CDR3 protein.

V gene: TRBV29-1; J gene: TRBJ2-7; CDR3 protein: CSVEDWDRGSEQYF
V gene: TRBV27; J gene: TRBJ2-2; CDR3 protein: CASSSPTGAYTGELFF
V gene: TRBV9; J gene: TRBJ1-1; CDR3 protein: CASSPPARGNTEAFF
V gene: TRBV27; J gene: TRBJ2-1; CDR3 protein: CASSPPGREQFF
V gene: TRBV27; J gene: TRBJ2-1; CDR3 protein: CASSLSGTLNEQFF
V gene: TRBV19; J gene: TRBJ1-4; CDR3 protein: CATTEIRGHPTNEKLFF
V gene: TRBV29-1; J gene: TRBJ2-1; CDR3 protein: CSVEGLEGAYNEQFF
V gene: TRBV10-3; J gene: TRBJ2-7; CDR3 protein: CAISVQIPSYEQYF
V gene: TRBV7-9; J gene: TRBJ1-4; CDR3 protein: CASSLVSAVRNEKLFF
V gene: TRBV7-9; J gene: TRBJ2-5; CDR3 protein: CATDQGDSGQETQYF
V gene: TRBV6-5; J gene: TRBJ1-1; CDR3 protein: CASSDRDTNTEAFF
V gene: TRBV13; J gene: TRBJ2-1; CDR3 protein: CASSFAVGEAGNEQFF
V gene: TRBV19; J gene: TRBJ1-4; CDR3 protein: CASSIAGGKEKLFF
V gene: TRBV15; J gene: TRBJ2-5; CDR3 protein: CATSRDHRGAQYF
V gene: TRBV11-2; J gene: TRBJ2-7; CDR3 protein: CASSLAGVSYEQYF
V gene: TRBV27; J gene: TRBJ1-5; CDR3 protein: CASSLSYGGSRPQHF
V gene: TRBV12-5; J gene: TRBJ2-2; CDR3 protein: CASGLAAGIGTAGTGELFF
V gene: TRBV2; J gene: TRBJ2-6; CDR3 protein: CASSVRDRIWYGANVLTF
V gene: TRBV11-3; J gene: TRBJ2-3; CDR3 protein: CASSMGLAASTDTQYF
V gene: TRBV19; J gene: TRBJ2-7; CDR3 protein: CASSFGTGWAYEQYF
V gene: TRBV28; J gene: TRBJ1-2; CDR3 protein: CASSTVEGAANYGYTF
V gene: TRBV7-2; J gene: TRBJ2-7; CDR3 protein: CASSSRTTYYEQYF
V gene: TRBV12-1; J gene: TRBJ2-7; CDR3 protein: CASSLDRESYEQYF
V gene: TRBV27; J gene: TRBJ1-4; CDR3 protein: CASSYDRGNEKLFF
V gene: TRBV5-1; J gene: TRBJ2-7; CDR3 protein: CASSTGLAESSYEQYF